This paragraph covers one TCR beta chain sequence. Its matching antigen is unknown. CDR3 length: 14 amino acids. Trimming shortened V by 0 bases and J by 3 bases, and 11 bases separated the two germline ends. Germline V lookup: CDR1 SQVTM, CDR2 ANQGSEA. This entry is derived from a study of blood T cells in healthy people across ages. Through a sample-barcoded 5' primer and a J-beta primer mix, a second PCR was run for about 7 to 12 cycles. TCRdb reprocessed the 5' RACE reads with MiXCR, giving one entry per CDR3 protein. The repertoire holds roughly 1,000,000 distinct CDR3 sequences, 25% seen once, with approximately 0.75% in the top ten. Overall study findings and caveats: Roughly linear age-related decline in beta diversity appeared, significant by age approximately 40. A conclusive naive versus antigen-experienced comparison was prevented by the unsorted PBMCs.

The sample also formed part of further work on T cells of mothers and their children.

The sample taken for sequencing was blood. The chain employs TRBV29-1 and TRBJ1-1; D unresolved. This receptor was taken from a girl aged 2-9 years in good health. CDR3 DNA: TGCAGCGTTGAAGAGGTGGGTACTTACACTGAAGCTTTCTTT. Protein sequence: CSVEEVGTYTEAFF.